This TCR beta chain emerged from a study of beta chain features in type 1 diabetes. Study details: On cell yields, gender and age, patients and healthy donors were similar.

After removal of 1 base from V and 4 bases from J, the junction contained 15 bases not matched to a gene. The CDR3 covers 18 residues. Germline loops: CDR1 MGHRA, CDR2 YSYEKL. The whole isolated RNA underwent reverse transcription, so sequencing captured expressed TCRB transcripts. Repertoires were generated with immunoSEQ multiplex PCR, while TCRdb's copy carries only in-frame clones and drops some. The table lists 900,000 or so clones, about 17% of them singletons. A heparinised blood draw that averaged approximately 120 mL was obtained once from each donor. Isolation of CD4+ naive, central memory, regulatory and stem cell-like memory cells was achieved by sorting via CD45RO/CCR7/CD25/CD127/CD95/CD27. Sorting gave populations that all exceeded 98% purity.

The sequenced sample consisted of naive CD4+ T cells from blood. The TCR comes from a woman younger than 30 in good health. This chain joins TRBV4-1 and TRBJ1-1, with TRBD1 identical over 7 bases. CDR3 protein: CASSQGSQGGPLSTEAFF. The CDR3 region has the DNA TGCGCCAGCAGCCAAGGGTCCCAGGGGGGCCCCCTGAGCACTGAAGCTTTCTTT.